The clone carrying this T cell receptor (beta chain) was observed once. Its antigen is undetermined. These data originate in a study of cytomegalovirus exposure and HLA in healthy donors. The CDR3 contains 15 residues. Germline values: CDR1 SNHLY, CDR2 FYNNEI. Findings of the study overall: An analysis was carried out later, and it reportedly showed fewer N-insertions in an Asian-associated ancestry cluster than the approximately 680-donor mean. The authors excluded some V segments, including TRBV6-2 and TRBV6-3, as indistinguishable.

Researchers ran the PCR with 60 Vbeta and 13 Jbeta primers. TCRdb's copy holds only in-frame clones and misses some; the assay was immunoSEQ multiplex PCR. The sample gives under 200,000 clones, about 86% of which show up once; about 2% is in the top ten. This clonotype was obtained from a young woman in good health and CMV-seropositive. Input material: PBMCs. The gene calls are TRBV2 and TRBJ2-5, with TRBD1 identical over 9 bases. With the DNA end fitting TRBJ2-7 better, the J assignment may be wrong. This chain's CDR3 is CASEIDRGSSYEQYF. CDR3 sequence (DNA): TGTGCCAGCGAAATAGACAGGGGGTCCTCCTACGAGCAGTACTTC.